This T cell receptor (beta chain) was sequenced during a study of OX40 agonist ivuxolimab in advanced cancers. Germline-derived CDR1 and CDR2 are KGHSH and LQKENI. The CDR3 is made up of 15 amino acids. Deletions cut 3 bases from V and 4 bases from J, with 14 bases between. The study's findings and limits: Fewer expanded clones were found on average in CD4+ than in CD8+ T cells.

Only in-frame clones appear in the TCRdb table, and some are missing; sequencing was by immunoSEQ multiplex PCR. The sample has 76,000 or so clones, approximately 85% seen once. This clone was counted between two and nine times. Its specificity is not known. The sample in question was CD4+ or CD8+ T cells sorted from blood, obtained in a trial of the OX40 agonist ivuxolimab. The chain is built from TRBV18 and TRBJ2-3; a weak D match, TRBD2 (7 bases). This receptor was identified in an adult with an advanced solid tumor such as melanoma, head and neck, liver or kidney cancer. This CDR3 is CASSPPGGRPDTQYF. The CDR3 nucleotides read TGTGCCAGCTCACCGCCCGGGGGGCGCCCAGATACGCAGTATTTT.